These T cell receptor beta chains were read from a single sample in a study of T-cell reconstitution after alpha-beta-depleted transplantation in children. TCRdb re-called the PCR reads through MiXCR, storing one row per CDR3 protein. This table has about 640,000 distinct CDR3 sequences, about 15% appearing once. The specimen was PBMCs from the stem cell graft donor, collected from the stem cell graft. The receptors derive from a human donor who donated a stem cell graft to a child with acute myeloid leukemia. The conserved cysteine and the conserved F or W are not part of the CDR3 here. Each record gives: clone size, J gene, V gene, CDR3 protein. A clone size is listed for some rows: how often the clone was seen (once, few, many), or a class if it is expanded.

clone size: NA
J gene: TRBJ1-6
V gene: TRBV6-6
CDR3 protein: ASISGKNSPLH

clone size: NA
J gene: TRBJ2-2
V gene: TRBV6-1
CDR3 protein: ASSPPNEEGNTGELF

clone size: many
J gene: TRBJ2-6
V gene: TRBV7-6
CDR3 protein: ASSLRRQGSGANVLT

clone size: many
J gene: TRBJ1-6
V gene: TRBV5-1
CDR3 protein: ASSTKAGASNSPLH

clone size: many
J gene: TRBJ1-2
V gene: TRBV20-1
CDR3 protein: SARDSGYSYT

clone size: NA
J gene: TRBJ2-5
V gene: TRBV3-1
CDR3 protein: ASLHLGGGTQY

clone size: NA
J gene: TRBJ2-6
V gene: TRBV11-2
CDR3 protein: ASSRRGDSGANVLT

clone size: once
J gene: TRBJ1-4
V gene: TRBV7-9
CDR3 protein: ASSLVQGSAKLF

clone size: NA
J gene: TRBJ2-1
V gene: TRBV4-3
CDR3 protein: ASSQVANQGANNEQF

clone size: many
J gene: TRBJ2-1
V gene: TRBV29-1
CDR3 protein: SVEDQGNEQF

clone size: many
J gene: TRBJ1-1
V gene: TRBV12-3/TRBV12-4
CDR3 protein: ASSRQGGGTEAF

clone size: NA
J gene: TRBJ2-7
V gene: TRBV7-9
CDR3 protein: ASSLATGSFYEQY

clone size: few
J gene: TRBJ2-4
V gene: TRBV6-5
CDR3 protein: ASSYDREKNIQY

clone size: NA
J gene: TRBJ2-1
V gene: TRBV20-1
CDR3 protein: SARAPGTGPF

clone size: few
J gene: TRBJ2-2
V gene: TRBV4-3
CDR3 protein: ASSQARGGELF

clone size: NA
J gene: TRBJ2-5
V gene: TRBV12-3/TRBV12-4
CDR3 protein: ASSFNPGQETQY

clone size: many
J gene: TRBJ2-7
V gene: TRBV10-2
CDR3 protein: ASIGTNYEQY

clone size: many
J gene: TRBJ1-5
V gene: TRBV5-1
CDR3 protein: ASSLEGLTNQPQH

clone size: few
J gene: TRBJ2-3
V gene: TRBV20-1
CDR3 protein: SAHPRGLGTDTQY

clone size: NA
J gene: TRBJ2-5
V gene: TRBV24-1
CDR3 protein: ATSTGAQETQY

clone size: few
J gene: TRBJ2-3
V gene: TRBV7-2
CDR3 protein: ASSLGVSETDTQY

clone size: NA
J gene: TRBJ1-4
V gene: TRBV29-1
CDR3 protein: SVYSPGGKLF

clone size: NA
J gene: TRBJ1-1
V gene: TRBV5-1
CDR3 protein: ASSQGQAGAEAF

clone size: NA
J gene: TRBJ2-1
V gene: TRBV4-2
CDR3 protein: ASSLHLGSGGAIQFGEQF

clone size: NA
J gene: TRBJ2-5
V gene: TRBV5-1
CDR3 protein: ASSEGQYQETQY

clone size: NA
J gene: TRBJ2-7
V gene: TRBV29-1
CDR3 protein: SSRRAQGPYEQY

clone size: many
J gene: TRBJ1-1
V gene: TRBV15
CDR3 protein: ATSRVQYSEAF

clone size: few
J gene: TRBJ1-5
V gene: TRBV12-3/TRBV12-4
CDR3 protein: ASSFEVQPQH

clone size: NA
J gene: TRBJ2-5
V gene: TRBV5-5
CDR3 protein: ASSLGGGPKETQY

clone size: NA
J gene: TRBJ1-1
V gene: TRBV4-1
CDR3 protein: ASSQEGQGETEAF

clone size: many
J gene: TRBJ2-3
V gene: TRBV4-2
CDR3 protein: ASGGGASTDTQY